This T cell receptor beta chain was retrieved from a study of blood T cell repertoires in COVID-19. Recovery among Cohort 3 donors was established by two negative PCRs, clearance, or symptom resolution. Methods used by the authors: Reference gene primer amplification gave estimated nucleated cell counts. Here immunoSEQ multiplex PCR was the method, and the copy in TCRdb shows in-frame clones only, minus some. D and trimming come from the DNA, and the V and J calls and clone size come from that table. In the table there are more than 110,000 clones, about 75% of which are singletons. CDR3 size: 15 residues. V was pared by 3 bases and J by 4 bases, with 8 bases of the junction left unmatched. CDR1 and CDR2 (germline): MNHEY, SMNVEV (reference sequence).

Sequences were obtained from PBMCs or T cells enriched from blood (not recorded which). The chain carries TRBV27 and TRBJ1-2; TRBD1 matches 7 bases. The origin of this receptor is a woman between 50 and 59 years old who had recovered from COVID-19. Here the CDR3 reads CASSLSQGTVYGYTF. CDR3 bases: TGTGCCAGCAGTTTGTCACAGGGGACTGTCTATGGCTACACCTTC.